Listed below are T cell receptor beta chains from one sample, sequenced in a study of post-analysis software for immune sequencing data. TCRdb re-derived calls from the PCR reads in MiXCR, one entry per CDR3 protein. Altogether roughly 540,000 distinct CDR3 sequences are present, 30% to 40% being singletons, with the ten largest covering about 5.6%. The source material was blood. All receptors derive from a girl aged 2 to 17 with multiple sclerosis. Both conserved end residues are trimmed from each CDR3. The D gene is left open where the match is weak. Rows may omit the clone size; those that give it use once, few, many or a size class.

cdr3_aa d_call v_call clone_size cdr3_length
ASSLVTAAFNYGYT - TRBV5-1 - 14
ASSGRDRGTNEKLF TRBD1 TRBV4-1 - 14
SAPLRDQRNNEQF - TRBV20-1 - 13
ASRVQENKKLF - TRBV4-1 - 11
ASSGRRGAEAF - TRBV6-5 - 11
AISDQANQPQH - TRBV10-3 - 11
ASRRVPNTGERF - TRBV5-6 - 12
ASSLALGTGVNTEAF TRBD1 TRBV12-3/TRBV12-4 few 15
ASSQDGLGRTANYGYT - TRBV4-2 - 16
SAVRQGRFGYT TRBD1 TRBV29-1 - 11
ASSFPATGYEQY - TRBV11-2 few 12